The entry below gives a single T cell receptor (beta chain) sequence along with its context. The sample comes from a study of radiotherapy plus CTLA-4 blockade in lung cancer. The wider study: Overall, about 19% of patients showed an objective response, while about 31% attained disease control.

Germline CDR1 and CDR2: SNHLY and FYNNEI. There are 11 residues in the CDR3. Trimming took 6 bases from V and 2 from J, leaving 5 bases between them. Sequenced by immunoSEQ multiplex PCR; TCRdb stores in-frame clones only, minus some. The sample shows roughly 78,000 clones, around 73% of them seen only once. This receptor was identified in a human donor with non-small cell lung cancer who had a complete response to radiotherapy plus ipilimumab. The V call is TRBV2, the J call TRBJ2-7; D remains unclear. This material consisted of peripheral blood, taken from a patient treated with radiotherapy plus ipilimumab. The CDR3 spells CASSRTYEQYV. Written as DNA, the CDR3 is TGTGCCAGCAGCAGGACCTACGAGCAGTACGTC.